This paragraph covers one T cell receptor beta chain sequence. Antigen: not known. The PCR employed 60 Vbeta primers together with 13 Jbeta primers. Clones were sequenced by immunoSEQ multiplex PCR, and TCRdb holds only the in-frame ones, with some missing. The table includes 130,000 or so clones, around four fifths detected once. This sample is drawn from a study of cytomegalovirus exposure and HLA in healthy donors. General study findings and limits: Sequencing artifact likely explains a cluster of highly shared sequence variants.

The CDR3 runs to 16 residues. Germline loops: CDR1 SGHNT, CDR2 YYREEE (reference sequence). V gave up 0 bases and J gave up 2 bases, with 15 bases separating them. Source material: PBMCs. The sequence was obtained from a man aged 25 to 45 in good health and CMV-seronegative. V usage is TRBV5-4 and J usage is TRBJ2-7; perhaps TRBD2 as D (6 bases). In DNA form, the CDR3 reads TGTGCCAGCAGCTTGGTTTTAGGAGGGAGCCCCTACGAGCAGTACTTC. Encoded protein: CASSLVLGGSPYEQYF.